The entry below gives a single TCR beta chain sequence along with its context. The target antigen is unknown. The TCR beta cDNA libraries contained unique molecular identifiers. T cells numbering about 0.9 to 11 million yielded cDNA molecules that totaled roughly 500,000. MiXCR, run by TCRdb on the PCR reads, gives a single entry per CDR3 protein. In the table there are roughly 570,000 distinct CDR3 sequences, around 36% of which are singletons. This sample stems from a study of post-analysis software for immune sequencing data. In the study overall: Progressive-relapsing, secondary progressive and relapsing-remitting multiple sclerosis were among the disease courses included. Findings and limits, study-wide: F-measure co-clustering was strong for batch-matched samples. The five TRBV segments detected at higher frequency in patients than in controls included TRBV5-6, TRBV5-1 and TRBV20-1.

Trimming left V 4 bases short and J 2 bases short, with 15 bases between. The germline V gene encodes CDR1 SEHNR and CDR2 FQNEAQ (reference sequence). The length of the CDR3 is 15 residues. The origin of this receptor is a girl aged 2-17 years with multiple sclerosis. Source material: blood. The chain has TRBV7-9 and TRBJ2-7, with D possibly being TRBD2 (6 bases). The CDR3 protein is CASSYTSLPPYEQYF. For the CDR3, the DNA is TGTGCCAGCAGCTATACTAGCCTCCCTCCCTACGAGCAGTACTTC.